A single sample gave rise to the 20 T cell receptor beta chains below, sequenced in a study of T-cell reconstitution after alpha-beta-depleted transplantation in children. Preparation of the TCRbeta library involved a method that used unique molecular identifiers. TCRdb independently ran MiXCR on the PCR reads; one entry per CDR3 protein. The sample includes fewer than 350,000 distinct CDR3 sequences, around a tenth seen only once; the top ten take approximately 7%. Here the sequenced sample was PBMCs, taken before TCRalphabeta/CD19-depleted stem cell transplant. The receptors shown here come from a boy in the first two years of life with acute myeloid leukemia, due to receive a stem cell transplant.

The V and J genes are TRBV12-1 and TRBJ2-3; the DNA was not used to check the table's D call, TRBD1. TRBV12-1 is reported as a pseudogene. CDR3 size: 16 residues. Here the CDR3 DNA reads TGTGCCAGGAGCCGAGGGGGCGGGAGCCTCACAGATACGCAGTATTTT. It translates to CARSRGGGSLTDTQYF.

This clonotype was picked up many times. This chain's CDR3 is CASSPQGARSWNTEAFF. The CDR3 nucleotides are TGTGCCAGCAGTCCTCAGGGGGCGAGATCCTGGAACACTGAAGCTTTCTTT. The chain links TRBV6-5 to TRBJ1-1; TRBD1 matches 8 bases. Per germline, CDR1 MNHEY and CDR2 SVGAGI. V lost 5 bases and J lost 1; bases outside the gene matches: 12. This CDR3 comprises 17 residues.

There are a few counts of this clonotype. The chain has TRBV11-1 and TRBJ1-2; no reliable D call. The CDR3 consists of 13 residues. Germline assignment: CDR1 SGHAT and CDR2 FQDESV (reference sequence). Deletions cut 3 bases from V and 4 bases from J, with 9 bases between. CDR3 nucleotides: TGTGCCAGCAGCTTGGCAGGCATCTATGGCTACACCTTC. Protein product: CASSLAGIYGYTF. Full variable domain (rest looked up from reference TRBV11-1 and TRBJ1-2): EAEVAQSPRYKITEKSQAVAFWCDPISGHATLYWYRQILGQGPELLVQFQDESVVDDSQLPKDRFSAERLKGVDSTLKIQPAELGDSAMYLCASSLAGIYGYTFGSGTRLTVV.

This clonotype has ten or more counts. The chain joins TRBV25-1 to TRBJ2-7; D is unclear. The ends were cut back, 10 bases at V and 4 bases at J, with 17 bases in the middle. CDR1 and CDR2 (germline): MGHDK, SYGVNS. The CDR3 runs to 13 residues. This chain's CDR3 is CATETPSSYEQYF. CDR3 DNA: TGTGCCACAGAGACACCTTCCTCTTACGAGCAGTACTTC.

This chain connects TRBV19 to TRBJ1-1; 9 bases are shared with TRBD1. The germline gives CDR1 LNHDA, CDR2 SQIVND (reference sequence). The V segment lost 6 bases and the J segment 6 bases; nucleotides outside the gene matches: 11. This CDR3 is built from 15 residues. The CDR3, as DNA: TGTGCCAGTAGCCAACGTACAGGGGGCGAGGCTGAAGCTTTCTTT. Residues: CASSQRTGGEAEAFF.

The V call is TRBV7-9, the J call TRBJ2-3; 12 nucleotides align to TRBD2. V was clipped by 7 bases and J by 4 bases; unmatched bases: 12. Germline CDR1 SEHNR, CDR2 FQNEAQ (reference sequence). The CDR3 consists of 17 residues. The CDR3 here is CASTLPSGRAGADTQYF. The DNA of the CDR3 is TGTGCCAGCACCCTACCTAGCGGGAGGGCCGGGGCAGATACGCAGTATTTT. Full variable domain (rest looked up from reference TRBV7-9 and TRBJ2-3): DTGVSQNPRHKITKRGQNVTFRCDPISEHNRLYWYRQTLGQGPEFLTYFQNEAQLEKSRLLSDRFSAERPKGSFSTLEIQRTEQGDSAMYLCASTLPSGRAGADTQYFGPGTRLTVL.

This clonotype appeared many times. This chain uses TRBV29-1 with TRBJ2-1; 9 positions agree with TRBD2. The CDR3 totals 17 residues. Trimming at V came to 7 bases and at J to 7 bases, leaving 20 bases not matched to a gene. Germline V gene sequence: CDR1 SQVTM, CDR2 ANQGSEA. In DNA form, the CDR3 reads TGCAGCGCTCCTAGCGGGGTTACCGTCCGTAAGGATAATGAGCAGTTCTTC. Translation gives CSAPSGVTVRKDNEQFF.

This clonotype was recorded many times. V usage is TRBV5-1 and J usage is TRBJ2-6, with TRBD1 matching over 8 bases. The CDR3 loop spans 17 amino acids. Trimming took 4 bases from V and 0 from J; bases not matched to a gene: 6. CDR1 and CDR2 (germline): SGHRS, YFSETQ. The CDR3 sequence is CASSPRGLRSGANVLTF. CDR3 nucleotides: TGCGCCAGCAGCCCCAGGGGGCTCCGCTCTGGGGCCAACGTCCTGACTTTC.

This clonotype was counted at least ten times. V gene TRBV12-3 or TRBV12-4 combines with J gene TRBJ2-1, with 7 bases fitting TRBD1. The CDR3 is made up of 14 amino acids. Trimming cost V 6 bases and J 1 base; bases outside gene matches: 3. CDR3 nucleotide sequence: TGTGCCAGCAGCCCGGGACAGTCCTACAATGAGCAGTTCTTC. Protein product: CASSPGQSYNEQFF.

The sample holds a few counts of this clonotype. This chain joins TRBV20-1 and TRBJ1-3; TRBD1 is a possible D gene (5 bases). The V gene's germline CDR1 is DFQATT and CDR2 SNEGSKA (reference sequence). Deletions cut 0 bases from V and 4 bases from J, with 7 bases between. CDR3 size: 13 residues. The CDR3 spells CSAREPGGNTIYF. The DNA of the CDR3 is TGCAGTGCTAGAGAACCAGGGGGAAACACCATATATTTT.

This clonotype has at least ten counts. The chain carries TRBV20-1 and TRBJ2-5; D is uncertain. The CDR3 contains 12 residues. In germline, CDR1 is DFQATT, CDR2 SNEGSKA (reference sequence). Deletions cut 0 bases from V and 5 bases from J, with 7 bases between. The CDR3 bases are TGCAGTGCTAGAGAAGGTCGGGAGACCCAGTACTTC. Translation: CSAREGRETQYF.

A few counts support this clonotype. This CDR3 reads CSVWPTASTDTQYF. In DNA form, the CDR3 reads TGCAGCGTTTGGCCGACTGCTAGCACAGATACGCAGTATTTT. The J gene is TRBJ2-3, the V gene TRBV29-1, with D uncertain. This CDR3 comprises 14 residues. Germline CDR1 reads SQVTM; CDR2 reads ANQGSEA. V dropped 5 bases and J dropped 0 bases, with 12 bases sitting between them.

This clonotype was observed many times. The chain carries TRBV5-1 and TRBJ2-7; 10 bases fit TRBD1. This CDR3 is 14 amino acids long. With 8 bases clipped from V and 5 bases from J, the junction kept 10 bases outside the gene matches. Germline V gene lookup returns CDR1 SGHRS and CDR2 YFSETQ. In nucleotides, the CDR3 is TGCGCCAGTCGGGACAGGGGCGCCTGGGACGAGCAGTACTTC. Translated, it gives CASRDRGAWDEQYF.

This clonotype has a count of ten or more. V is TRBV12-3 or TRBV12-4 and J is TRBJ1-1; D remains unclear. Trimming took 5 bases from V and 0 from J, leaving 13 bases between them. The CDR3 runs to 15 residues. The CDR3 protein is CASSRNIKLNTEAFF. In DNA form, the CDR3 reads TGTGCCAGCAGTCGTAATATAAAATTGAACACTGAAGCTTTCTTT.

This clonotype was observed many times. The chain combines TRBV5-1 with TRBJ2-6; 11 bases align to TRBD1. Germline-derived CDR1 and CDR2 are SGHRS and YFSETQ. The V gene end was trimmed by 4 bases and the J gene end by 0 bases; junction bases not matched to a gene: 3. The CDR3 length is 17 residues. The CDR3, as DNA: TGCGCCAGCAGCATGGGGACAGGGGGCTCTGGGGCCAACGTCCTGACTTTC. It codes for CASSMGTGGSGANVLTF.

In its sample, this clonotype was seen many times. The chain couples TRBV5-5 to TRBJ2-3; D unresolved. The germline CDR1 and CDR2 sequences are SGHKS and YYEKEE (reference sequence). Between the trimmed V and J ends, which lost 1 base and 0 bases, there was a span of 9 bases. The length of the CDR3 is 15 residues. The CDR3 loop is CASSLRFHSTDTQYF. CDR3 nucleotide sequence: TGTGCCAGCAGCTTGAGGTTCCATAGCACAGATACGCAGTATTTT.

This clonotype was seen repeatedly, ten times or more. The CDR3 DNA is TGTGCCAGCAGTTTATCGGCAGAGACCCAGTACTTC. Protein: CASSLSAETQYF. The chain joins TRBV12-3 or TRBV12-4 to TRBJ2-5, with D hard to call. The CDR3 is 12 residues long. V shed 2 bases and J shed 4 bases, with 5 bases lying between them.

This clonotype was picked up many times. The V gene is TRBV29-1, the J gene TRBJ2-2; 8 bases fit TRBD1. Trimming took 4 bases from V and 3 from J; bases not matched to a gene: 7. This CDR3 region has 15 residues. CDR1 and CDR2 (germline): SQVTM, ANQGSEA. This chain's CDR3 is CSVGFDRGDTGELFF. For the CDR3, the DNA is TGCAGCGTTGGGTTCGACAGGGGAGACACCGGGGAGCTGTTTTTT.

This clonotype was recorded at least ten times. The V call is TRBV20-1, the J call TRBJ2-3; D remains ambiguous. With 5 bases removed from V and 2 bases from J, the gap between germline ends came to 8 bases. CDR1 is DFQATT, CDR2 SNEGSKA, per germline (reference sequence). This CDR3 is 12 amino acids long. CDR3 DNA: TGCAGTGCTGACTCACCCACAGATACGCAGTATTTT. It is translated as CSADSPTDTQYF.

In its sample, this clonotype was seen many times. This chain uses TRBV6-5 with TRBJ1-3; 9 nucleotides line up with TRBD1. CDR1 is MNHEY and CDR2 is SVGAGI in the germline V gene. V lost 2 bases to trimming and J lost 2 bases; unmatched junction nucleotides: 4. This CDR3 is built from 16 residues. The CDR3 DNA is TGTGCCAGCAGTTACAGCCGGGACAGGGCTGGAAACACCATATATTTT. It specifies CASSYSRDRAGNTIYF.